These T cell receptor beta chains were read from a single sample in a study of vaccination and CD4 T cells after COVID-19. The antigens these receptors bind are not known. TCRdb re-called the PCR reads through MiXCR, storing one row per CDR3 protein. The sample holds roughly 15,000 distinct CDR3 sequences, 45% to 65% seen once. Sequenced input: CD4+ T cells from blood, cultured in vitro. The receptors stem from a human donor who had recovered from COVID-19. The CDR3 runs from the conserved cysteine through the conserved F or W. Each record gives: clone size, J gene, D gene, V gene, CDR3 protein, CDR3 DNA. A D gene is named only where the DNA matches it firmly. Size is stated for part of the rows, as once, few or many counts, or as a class when the clone is expanded.

size: NA; J: TRBJ2-3; D: NA; V: TRBV11-3; CDR3: CASSLGSKPSTDTQYF; DNA: TGTGCCAGCAGCTTAGGGAGCAAGCCTAGCACAGATACGCAGTATTTT
size: NA; J: TRBJ1-5; D: NA; V: TRBV19; CDR3: CASSVGHRNQPQHF; DNA: TGTGCCAGTAGTGTCGGACATCGCAATCAGCCCCAGCATTTT
size: NA; J: TRBJ1-6; D: NA; V: TRBV27; CDR3: CASSLKVHSPLHF; DNA: TGTGCCAGCAGTTTAAAGGTCCATTCACCCCTCCACTTT
size: NA; J: TRBJ2-5; D: NA; V: TRBV6-5; CDR3: CASSYSWQQETQYF; DNA: TGTGCCAGCAGTTACTCATGGCAGCAAGAGACCCAGTACTTC
size: medium-sized; J: TRBJ2-5; D: NA; V: TRBV7-3; CDR3: CASSPTGLQETQYF; DNA: TGTGCCAGCAGCCCCACAGGGCTGCAAGAGACCCAGTACTTC
size: once; J: TRBJ1-2; D: NA; V: TRBV6-1; CDR3: CAIWYSYGYTF; DNA: TGTGCCATATGGTACAGCTATGGCTACACCTTC
size: NA; J: TRBJ1-2; D: TRBD1; V: TRBV6-1; CDR3: CASSDAGQGAVRGYTF; DNA: TGTGCCAGCAGTGACGCGGGACAGGGGGCTGTAAGGGGCTACACCTTC
size: NA; J: TRBJ2-3; D: TRBD2; V: TRBV25-1; CDR3: CAAGGGLGTQYF; DNA: TGTGCCGCCGGGGGGGGACTCGGCACGCAGTATTTT
size: NA; J: TRBJ1-2; D: NA; V: TRBV5-1; CDR3: CASSLDPGNYGYTF; DNA: TGCGCCAGCAGCTTGGATCCGGGAAACTATGGCTACACCTTC
size: NA; J: TRBJ2-1; D: NA; V: TRBV6-1; CDR3: CASSEWDITYNEQFF; DNA: TGTGCCAGCAGTGAATGGGACATTACCTACAATGAGCAGTTCTTC
size: NA; J: TRBJ2-6; D: TRBD1; V: TRBV25-1; CDR3: CASSYTTDRGGANVLTF; DNA: TGTGCCAGCAGTTACACGACCGACAGGGGTGGGGCCAACGTCCTGACTTTC
size: NA; J: TRBJ1-1; D: NA; V: TRBV7-2; CDR3: CASSFWQGEAFF; DNA: TGTGCCAGCAGCTTCTGGCAGGGTGAAGCTTTCTTT
size: NA; J: TRBJ2-2; D: NA; V: TRBV27; CDR3: CASSLMPGELFF; DNA: TGTGCCAGCAGTTTGATGCCCGGGGAGCTGTTTTTT
size: NA; J: TRBJ2-5; D: TRBD2; V: TRBV19; CDR3: CASSIAPSGGAETQYF; DNA: TGTGCCAGTAGTATAGCCCCTAGCGGGGGGGCGGAGACCCAGTACTTC
size: NA; J: TRBJ2-3; D: NA; V: TRBV30; CDR3: CAWSWGDTQYF; DNA: TGTGCCTGGAGTTGGGGAGATACGCAGTATTTT
size: NA; J: TRBJ2-2; D: NA; V: TRBV10-3; CDR3: CAISARFGTGNTGELFF; DNA: TGTGCCATCAGTGCAAGGTTTGGCACAGGGAATACCGGGGAGCTGTTTTTT
size: medium-sized; J: TRBJ2-7; D: TRBD1; V: TRBV7-2; CDR3: CASSLGGTGYSYEQYF; DNA: TGTGCCAGCAGCCTAGGGGGGACAGGATACTCCTACGAGCAGTACTTC
size: once; J: TRBJ2-1; D: TRBD2; V: TRBV20-1; CDR3: CSARENRLAGASSYNEQFF; DNA: TGCAGTGCTAGAGAGAATAGACTAGCGGGGGCGTCATCCTACAATGAGCAGTTCTTC
size: few; J: TRBJ2-5; D: TRBD1; V: TRBV9; CDR3: CASSVDGVRGSRTQYF; DNA: TGTGCCAGCAGCGTAGATGGGGTCAGGGGGAGTAGGACCCAGTACTTC
size: NA; J: TRBJ1-2; D: NA; V: TRBV25-1; CDR3: CASRDDYGYTF; DNA: TGTGCCAGCAGGGATGACTATGGCTACACCTTC
size: NA; J: TRBJ1-1; D: NA; V: TRBV7-9; CDR3: CASSLLDGEAFF; DNA: TGTGCCAGCAGCTTACTGGACGGTGAAGCTTTCTTT
size: NA; J: TRBJ2-2; D: NA; V: TRBV2; CDR3: CASSVEGHTGELFF; DNA: TGTGCCAGCAGTGTTGAGGGGCACACCGGGGAGCTGTTTTTT
size: NA; J: TRBJ2-1; D: NA; V: TRBV20-1; CDR3: CSASGGVLPYNEQFF; DNA: TGCAGTGCTAGTGGCGGGGTCTTGCCCTACAATGAGCAGTTCTTC
size: few; J: TRBJ1-2; D: NA; V: TRBV27; CDR3: CASSLTPRGNYGYTF; DNA: TGTGCCAGCAGTTTAACCCCCCGGGGGAACTATGGCTACACCTTC
size: few; J: TRBJ1-2; D: TRBD1; V: TRBV20-1; CDR3: CSAPTTVQGSYGYTF; DNA: TGCAGTGCTCCAACCACAGTACAGGGGAGCTATGGCTACACCTTC
size: NA; J: TRBJ2-4; D: NA; V: TRBV6-4; CDR3: CASSDSMNTIYTLAKNIQYF; DNA: TGTGCCAGCAGTGACTCGATGAACACCATCTATACCTTAGCCAAAAACATTCAGTACTTC
size: NA; J: TRBJ2-7; D: TRBD2; V: TRBV11-3; CDR3: CASSLEAAASGRYEQYF; DNA: TGTGCCAGCAGCTTAGAGGCGGCGGCTAGCGGGAGGTACGAGCAGTACTTC
size: few; J: TRBJ2-2; D: NA; V: TRBV20-1; CDR3: CSARPSPRNTGELFF; DNA: TGCAGTGCTAGACCTTCTCCGAGGAACACCGGGGAGCTGTTTTTT
size: NA; J: TRBJ2-5; D: NA; V: TRBV20-1; CDR3: CSAIVSALHQETQYF; DNA: TGCAGTGCTATTGTCAGCGCCCTACACCAAGAGACCCAGTACTTC
size: NA; J: TRBJ1-1; D: NA; V: TRBV2; CDR3: CASRGEAEAFF; DNA: TGTGCCAGCCGGGGGGAGGCTGAAGCTTTCTTT
size: few; J: TRBJ1-1; D: NA; V: TRBV7-2; CDR3: CASSSSASGEAFF; DNA: TGTGCCAGCAGCTCAAGCGCCTCTGGGGAAGCTTTCTTT
size: NA; J: TRBJ2-1; D: NA; V: TRBV27; CDR3: CASSYFRSGAYNEQFF; DNA: TGTGCCAGCAGTTACTTTCGTAGCGGCGCCTACAATGAGCAGTTCTTC
size: few; J: TRBJ2-3; D: NA; V: TRBV7-2; CDR3: CASSFRDSTDTQYF; DNA: TGTGCCAGCAGCTTCAGGGACTCCACAGATACGCAGTATTTT
size: NA; J: TRBJ2-7; D: TRBD1; V: TRBV11-2; CDR3: CASSHLGLGQGHEQYF; DNA: TGTGCCAGCAGCCACTTGGGCTTGGGACAGGGTCACGAGCAGTACTTC
size: few; J: TRBJ2-5; D: NA; V: TRBV7-7; CDR3: CASSPGGSLQETQYF; DNA: TGTGCTAGCAGCCCCGGGGGCTCCCTTCAAGAGACCCAGTACTTC
size: NA; J: TRBJ1-4; D: TRBD1; V: TRBV20-1; CDR3: CSAYDRGRNEKLFF; DNA: TGCAGTGCCTACGACAGGGGTCGGAATGAAAAACTGTTTTTT
size: NA; J: TRBJ1-1; D: NA; V: TRBV7-9; CDR3: CASSERAGPEAFF; DNA: TGTGCCAGCAGCGAAAGGGCAGGCCCTGAAGCTTTCTTT
size: once; J: TRBJ2-3; D: NA; V: TRBV20-1; CDR3: CSAREGTDTQYF; DNA: TGCAGTGCTAGAGAAGGGACAGATACGCAGTATTTT
size: NA; J: TRBJ1-1; D: NA; V: TRBV20-1; CDR3: CSAFGVFNTEAFF; DNA: TGCAGTGCCTTCGGGGTTTTCAACACTGAAGCTTTCTTT
size: NA; J: TRBJ2-7; D: NA; V: TRBV7-9; CDR3: CASSLDSPYEQYF; DNA: TGTGCCAGCAGCTTAGACAGTCCCTACGAGCAGTACTTC
size: NA; J: TRBJ1-6; D: TRBD1; V: TRBV20-1; CDR3: CSARVVGRRGLKNSPLHF; DNA: TGCAGTGCTAGAGTAGTCGGCAGAAGGGGGCTAAAGAATTCACCCCTCCACTTT
size: NA; J: TRBJ2-2; D: NA; V: TRBV6-5; CDR3: CASSYLVNTGELFF; DNA: TGTGCCAGCAGTTATTTAGTGAACACCGGGGAGCTGTTTTTT
size: NA; J: TRBJ1-1; D: NA; V: TRBV7-9; CDR3: CASSFMGGNTEAFF; DNA: TGTGCCAGCAGCTTCATGGGGGGAAACACTGAAGCTTTCTTT
size: few; J: TRBJ2-7; D: NA; V: TRBV29-1; CDR3: CSVTGTVTYEQYF; DNA: TGCAGCGTCACCGGGACGGTAACCTACGAGCAGTACTTC
size: NA; J: TRBJ2-3; D: TRBD2; V: TRBV20-1; CDR3: CSAHGGLAGGGGDTQYF; DNA: TGCAGTGCTCACGGCGGGCTAGCGGGAGGGGGAGGGGATACGCAGTATTTT
size: few; J: TRBJ2-5; D: NA; V: TRBV11-2; CDR3: CASSLEGSGVQETQYF; DNA: TGTGCCAGCAGCTTAGAAGGTAGCGGAGTCCAAGAGACCCAGTACTTC
size: NA; J: TRBJ2-5; D: NA; V: TRBV7-9; CDR3: CASSLAGLETQYF; DNA: TGTGCCAGCAGCTTGGCAGGGTTGGAGACCCAGTACTTC
size: NA; J: TRBJ2-3; D: TRBD2; V: TRBV20-1; CDR3: CSARVSGGGTDTQYF; DNA: TGCAGTGCAAGAGTTAGCGGGGGGGGCACAGATACGCAGTATTTT
size: few; J: TRBJ1-2; D: NA; V: TRBV15; CDR3: CATSKRWERSNYGYTF; DNA: TGTGCCACCAGCAAGAGATGGGAAAGATCAAACTATGGCTACACCTTC
size: NA; J: TRBJ2-3; D: NA; V: TRBV11-2; CDR3: CASSFAAEQYF; DNA: TGTGCCAGCAGCTTCGCAGCGGAGCAGTATTTT
size: NA; J: TRBJ2-4; D: NA; V: TRBV7-9; CDR3: CASSLVGGAKNIQYF; DNA: TGTGCCAGCAGCCTCGTGGGGGGAGCCAAAAACATTCAGTACTTC
size: once; J: TRBJ2-7; D: TRBD2; V: TRBV20-1; CDR3: CSAKLAGDPEQYF; DNA: TGCAGTGCGAAACTAGCGGGAGACCCCGAGCAGTACTTC
size: NA; J: TRBJ1-1; D: NA; V: TRBV6-1; CDR3: CASSEWGGAEAFF; DNA: TGTGCCAGCAGTGAATGGGGGGGGGCTGAAGCTTTCTTT
size: NA; J: TRBJ1-5; D: TRBD1; V: TRBV10-3; CDR3: CAISGQDQPQHF; DNA: TGTGCCATCAGCGGACAGGATCAGCCCCAGCATTTT
size: few; J: TRBJ1-2; D: NA; V: TRBV20-1; CDR3: CSALSVPGTRANYGYTF; DNA: TGCAGTGCCCTCAGTGTACCCGGGACAAGAGCTAACTATGGCTACACCTTC